One sample yielded the 9 T cell receptor beta chains listed below, sequenced in a study of blood T cell repertoires in COVID-19. Assay used: immunoSEQ multiplex PCR; TCRdb lists only in-frame clones, some missing. The sample lists more than 150,000 clones; around 84% were seen once. The sequencing sample was made of peripheral blood. All receptors come from a man aged 25 to 40 with active or convalescent COVID-19.

This clone has more than one count but fewer than ten. The J gene is TRBJ2-3, the V gene TRBV2; D possibly corresponds to TRBD2 (6 bases). V was shortened by 8 bases and J by 0 bases, with 12 bases between the two germline ends. The CDR3 covers 14 residues. Germline V gene lookup returns CDR1 SNHLY and CDR2 FYNNEI. The CDR3 coding sequence is TGTGCCAGCCGCGGCGGGGCTAGCACAGATACGCAGTATTTT. It codes for CASRGGASTDTQYF.

The genes are TRBV19 and TRBJ2-3; 8 positions match TRBD2. The V gene end was trimmed by 2 bases and the J gene end by 1 base; junction bases not matched to a gene: 2. The CDR3 is made up of 15 amino acids. Germline V gene lookup returns CDR1 LNHDA and CDR2 SQIVND (reference sequence). The CDR3 DNA sequence: TGTGCCAGTAGTATATGGCGGGAGGGCACAGATACGCAGTATTTT. This encodes CASSIWREGTDTQYF.

This clone was counted between two and nine times. The same CDR3 is also encoded by other DNA sequences in this sample. This chain connects TRBV6-5 to TRBJ1-1; TRBD1 matches 7 bases. This CDR3 has 12 amino acids. V gave up 6 bases and J gave up 4 bases; unmatched junction bases: 2. Germline V gene lookup returns CDR1 MNHEY and CDR2 SVGAGI. CDR3 coding DNA: TGTGCCAGCAGGCCAGGGGGCACTGAAGCTTTCTTT. This translates into CASRPGGTEAFF.

The CDR3, as DNA: TGTGCCAGTAGTACCGGGACAGGGGGCAATCAGCCCCAGCATTTT. Protein product: CASSTGTGGNQPQHF. The chain uses TRBV19 and TRBJ1-5; 10 bases match TRBD1. Germline V CDR1 and CDR2: LNHDA, SQIVND (reference sequence). The CDR3 is 15 residues long. The J segment lost 2 bases and the V segment lost 4 bases, leaving 2 bases of the junction unmatched.

The CDR3 DNA reads as TGTGCCAGCAGCCAGAATCGGGGTCAGCCCCAGCATTTT. Translated, it gives CASSQNRGQPQHF. The chain has TRBV4-2 and TRBJ1-5; no clear D gene. The CDR3 is 13 residues long. Per the germline V gene, CDR1 is LGHNA and CDR2 is YNFKEQ. V lost 3 bases and J lost 6, with 9 bases in between.

The chain is built from TRBV6-6 and TRBJ2-2, with 8 bases fitting TRBD1. The V segment lost 7 bases and the J segment 4 bases; nucleotides outside the gene matches: 11. The CDR3 consists of 16 residues. Germline V gene sequence: CDR1 MNHNY, CDR2 SVGAGI (reference sequence). The CDR3 region has the DNA TGTGCCAGCATCCCCCGGGACAGGAAGTTCACCGGGGAGCTGTTTTTT. This codes for CASIPRDRKFTGELFF.

The chain recombines TRBV6-5 with TRBJ1-2; tentatively, D is TRBD1 (6 bases). The CDR3 extends over 15 amino acids. Germline V gene data show CDR1 as MNHEY and CDR2 as SVGAGI. Trimming cost V 7 bases and J 5 bases, with 20 bases left between them. The CDR3 DNA sequence: TGTGCCAGCATCCGCAATACAGGGAGTGGATATGGCTACACCTTC. It yields the protein CASIRNTGSGYGYTF.

V gene TRBV4-1 combines with J gene TRBJ1-3, with D maybe TRBD1 (6 bases). Germline CDR1 reads MGHRA; CDR2 reads YSYEKL. V was shortened by 0 bases and J by 1 base, with 16 bases between the two germline ends. The CDR3 has 18 amino acids. CDR3 DNA: TGCGCCAGCAGCCAAGAAGAAACGGGGGGCCGATCTGGAAACACCATATATTTT. Encoded protein: CASSQEETGGRSGNTIYF.

In its sample, this clone was seen a few times. This sequence joins TRBV19 and TRBJ2-5; the match to TRBD2 covers 11 bases. V trimming: 5 bases; J trimming: 5 bases; junction bases outside the gene matches: 7. Germline CDR1 is LNHDA and CDR2 is SQIVND (reference sequence). The CDR3 contains 15 residues. The CDR3 sequence: CASSALAGGGETQYF. Here the CDR3 DNA reads TGTGCCAGTAGTGCCCTAGCGGGAGGTGGCGAGACCCAGTACTTC.